This TCR beta chain came from a study of Tregs in tolerant kidney transplant recipients. CD4+CD25+CD127- Tregs, CD4+CD25- non-Tregs, CD4 and CD8 cells were sorted. Libraries were prepared by immunoSEQ multiplex PCR; TCRdb keeps only in-frame clonotypes and omits some of them. The sample yields 200,000 to 300,000 clones, more than 65% seen once. General study findings and limits: The small number of patients limits these findings pending further validation. The most relevant donor-specific Treg TCRbeta repertoire apparently came from expansion with activated donor B cells. No direct test of biological reproducibility was done here.

Per germline, CDR1 SGHTA and CDR2 FQGNSA. V shed 5 bases, J shed 5 bases, and the junction held 8 bases outside the gene matches. The length of the CDR3 is 14 residues. As regards this clone: Its specificity is unknown.

This receptor was taken from a human donor in good health. The sequenced sample consisted of CD4+ T cells from blood. The J gene is TRBJ1-1, the V gene TRBV7-2, with 7 bases identical to TRBD1. For the CDR3, the DNA is TGTGCCAGCAGCGATCACAGGGGATGGACTGAAGCTTTCTTT. Amino acids: CASSDHRGWTEAFF.